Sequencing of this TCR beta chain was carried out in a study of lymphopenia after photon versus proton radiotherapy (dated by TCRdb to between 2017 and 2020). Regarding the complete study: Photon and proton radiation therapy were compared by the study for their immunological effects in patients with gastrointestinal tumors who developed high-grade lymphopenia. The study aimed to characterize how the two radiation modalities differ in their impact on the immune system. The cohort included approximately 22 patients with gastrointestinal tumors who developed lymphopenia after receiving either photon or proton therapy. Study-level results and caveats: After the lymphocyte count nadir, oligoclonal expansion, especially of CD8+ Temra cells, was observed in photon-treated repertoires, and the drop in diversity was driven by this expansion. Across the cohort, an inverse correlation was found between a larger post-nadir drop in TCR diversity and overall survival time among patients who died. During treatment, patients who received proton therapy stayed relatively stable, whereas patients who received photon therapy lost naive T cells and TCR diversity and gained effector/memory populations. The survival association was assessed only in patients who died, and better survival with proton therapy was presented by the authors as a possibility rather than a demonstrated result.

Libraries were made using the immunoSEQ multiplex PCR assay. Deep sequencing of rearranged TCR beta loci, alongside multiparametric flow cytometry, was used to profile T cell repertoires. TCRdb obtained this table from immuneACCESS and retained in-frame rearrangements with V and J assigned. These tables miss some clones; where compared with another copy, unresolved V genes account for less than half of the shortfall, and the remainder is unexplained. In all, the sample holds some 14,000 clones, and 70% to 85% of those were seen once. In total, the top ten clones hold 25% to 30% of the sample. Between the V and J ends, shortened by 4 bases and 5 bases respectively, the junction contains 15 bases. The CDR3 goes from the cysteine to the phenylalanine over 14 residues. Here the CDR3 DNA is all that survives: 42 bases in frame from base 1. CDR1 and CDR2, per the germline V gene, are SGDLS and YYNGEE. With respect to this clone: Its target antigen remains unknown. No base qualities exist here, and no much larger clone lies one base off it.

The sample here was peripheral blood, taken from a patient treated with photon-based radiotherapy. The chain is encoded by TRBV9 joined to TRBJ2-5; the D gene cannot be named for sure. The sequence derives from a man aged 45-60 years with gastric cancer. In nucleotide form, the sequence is TGTGCCAGCAGCCAGTCGAATAATGGGGAGACCCAGTACTTC. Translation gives CASSQSNNGETQYF.